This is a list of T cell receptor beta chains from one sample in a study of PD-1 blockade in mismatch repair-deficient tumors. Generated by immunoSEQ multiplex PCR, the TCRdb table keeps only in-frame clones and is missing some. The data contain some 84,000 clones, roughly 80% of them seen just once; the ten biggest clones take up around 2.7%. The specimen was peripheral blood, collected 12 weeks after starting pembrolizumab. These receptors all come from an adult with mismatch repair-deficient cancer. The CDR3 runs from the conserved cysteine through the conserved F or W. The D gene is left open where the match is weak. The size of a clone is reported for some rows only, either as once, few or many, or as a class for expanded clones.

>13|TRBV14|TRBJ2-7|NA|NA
CASSQTGLYEQYF
TGTGCCAGCAGCCAAACAGGGCTCTACGAGCAGTACTTC
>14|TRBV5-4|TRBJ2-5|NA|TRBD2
CASSHSGRGETQYF
TGTGCCAGCAGTCATAGCGGGAGAGGGGAGACCCAGTACTTC
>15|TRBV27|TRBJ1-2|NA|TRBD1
CASSFRTGDLYGYTF
TGTGCCAGCAGTTTTCGGACAGGTGACCTCTATGGCTACACCTTC
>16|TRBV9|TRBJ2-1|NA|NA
CASSVDKHPSYNEQFF
TGTGCCAGCAGCGTAGATAAACATCCCTCCTACAATGAGCAGTTCTTC
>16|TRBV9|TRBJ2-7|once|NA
CASSPRSGGASYEQYF
TGTGCCAGCAGCCCCCGGTCAGGGGGGGCCTCCTACGAGCAGTACTTC
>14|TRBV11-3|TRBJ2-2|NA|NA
CASSSNPNTGELFF
TGTGCCAGCAGCTCAAACCCGAACACCGGGGAGCTGTTTTTT
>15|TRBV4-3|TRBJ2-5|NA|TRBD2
CASSPQSGRAETQYF
TGCGCCAGCAGCCCCCAGAGCGGGAGAGCAGAGACCCAGTACTTC
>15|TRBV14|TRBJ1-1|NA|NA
CASSPETELNTEAFF
TGTGCCAGCAGCCCAGAGACGGAATTGAACACTGAAGCTTTCTTT
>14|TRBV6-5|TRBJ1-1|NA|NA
CASSPGHSNTEAFF
TGTGCCAGCAGTCCGGGACATTCGAACACTGAAGCTTTCTTT
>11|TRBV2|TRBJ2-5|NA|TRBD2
CASSPGLVPNF
TGTGCCAGCAGTCCAGGACTAGTTCCAAACTTC
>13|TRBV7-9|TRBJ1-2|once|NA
CASSTGTPYGYTF
TGTGCCAGCAGCACTGGGACGCCCTATGGCTACACCTTC
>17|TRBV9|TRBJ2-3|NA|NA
CASSVLGTTTPTDTQYF
TGTGCCAGCAGCGTCCTCGGTACCACTACACCCACAGATACGCAGTATTTT
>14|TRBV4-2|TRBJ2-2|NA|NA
CASSQTGLAGELFF
TGTGCCAGCAGCCAGACAGGACTTGCCGGGGAGCTGTTTTTT
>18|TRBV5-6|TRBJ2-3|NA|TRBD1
CASSAVTYNRGRGDTQYF
TGTGCCAGCAGCGCTGTTACTTATAATAGGGGGCGCGGGGATACGCAGTATTTT
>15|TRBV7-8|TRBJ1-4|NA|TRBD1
CASSLEGGGLEKLFF
TGTGCCAGCAGCTTAGAAGGAGGGGGCCTTGAAAAACTGTTTTTT
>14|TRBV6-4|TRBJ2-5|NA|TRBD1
CAIPGQTLWETQYF
TGTGCCATCCCGGGACAGACCCTGTGGGAGACCCAGTACTTC
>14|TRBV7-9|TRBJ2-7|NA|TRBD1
CASSYQTGRDEQYF
TGTGCCAGCAGTTACCAGACAGGGCGGGACGAGCAGTACTTC
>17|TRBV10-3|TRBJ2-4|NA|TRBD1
CAISESGTGRAKNIQYF
TGTGCCATCAGTGAGTCCGGGACAGGGAGAGCCAAAAACATTCAGTACTTC